This TCR beta chain appears in the sequencing data of a study of spatial heterogeneity in lung cancer. Whole-study context: Detection consistently yielded more beta chains than alpha chains.

In its sample, this clonotype was seen a few times. Its specificity is unknown. Time point reported: sample taken at primary tumor resection. No cell sorting; template was whole RNA from tumor, lung tissue or PBMC. Just over 70 TRACERx patients with early, untreated non-small cell lung cancer donated samples. Individually, TCR cDNA molecules were each labelled with a unique molecular identifier. TCRdb ran MiXCR on the 5' RACE reads and lists one entry per CDR3 protein. The sample lists 43,000 or so distinct CDR3 sequences; roughly 7% were seen once. The V end was cut by 4 bases, the J end by 2 bases, with 5 bases between. This CDR3 is built from 11 residues. Germline V gene sequence: CDR1 SQVTM, CDR2 ANQGSEA. Broader study findings: Ubiquitous expanded tumor TCRs showed up in blood more at resection than follow-up.

The genes are TRBV29-1 and TRBJ1-1, with D maybe TRBD1 (5 bases). The source was PBMCs, collected at surgery. The receptor comes from a female donor with early-stage non-small cell lung cancer. The CDR3 DNA sequence: TGCAGCGTTGGGGACAACACTGAAGCTTTCTTT. It translates to CSVGDNTEAFF.